This T cell receptor (beta chain) was recorded in a study of cytotoxic CD8 clonotypes in ibrutinib-treated CLL. Here immunoSEQ multiplex PCR was the method, and the copy in TCRdb shows in-frame clones only, minus some. There are approximately 91,000 clones in the sample; roughly 80% occur only once, and around 4.8% lies in the top ten. Germline V gene data show CDR1 as LNHDA and CDR2 as SQIVND (reference sequence). V was cut by 5 bases and J by 4 bases, with 11 bases left in between. The CDR3 extends over 13 amino acids. The starting material was PBMCs, obtained after 12 months of ibrutinib treatment. This clonotype was obtained from a human donor with chronic lymphocytic leukemia. The chain joins TRBV19 to TRBJ1-1; unclear D gene. The CDR3 loop is CASSAGRGTEAFF. For the CDR3, the DNA is TGTGCCAGTAGTGCCGGTCGGGGCACTGAAGCTTTCTTT.